Below, 9 T cell receptor beta chains from the same sample are listed, as sequenced in a study of blood T cell repertoires in COVID-19. Here immunoSEQ multiplex PCR was the method, and the copy in TCRdb shows in-frame clones only, minus some. The repertoire holds fewer than 200,000 clones, with less than 85% as singletons. The specimen sequenced was peripheral blood. Receptors originate from a woman between 40 and 50 years old with COVID-19, enrolled during active disease.

A word on this clone: The same CDR3 also results from other DNA sequences found in this sample. The gene calls are TRBV20-1 and TRBJ2-1, with D perhaps TRBD2 (6 bases). Looked up from germline, CDR1 is DFQATT and CDR2 is SNEGSKA (reference sequence). This CDR3 region has 10 residues. This CDR3 reads CSVGGNEQFF. For the CDR3, the DNA is TGCAGCGTAGGAGGGAATGAGCAGTTCTTC.

This chain joins TRBV5-1 and TRBJ2-3, with D maybe TRBD2 (6 bases). The germline CDR1 and CDR2 sequences are SGHRS and YFSETQ. V was trimmed by 0 bases and J by 3 bases, leaving 11 bases between them. The CDR3 is made up of 15 amino acids. The CDR3 reads CASSLAGSGTDTQYF. The CDR3 nucleotides are TGCGCCAGCAGCTTGGCCGGGAGCGGGACAGATACGCAGTATTTT.

V usage is TRBV12-1 and J usage is TRBJ1-4; the table's D call of TRBD1 was not tested on the DNA. TRBV12-1 is a recognized pseudogene. This CDR3 is 17 amino acids long. CDR3 protein: CASSFVGNPRVYEKLFF. The CDR3 region has the DNA TGTGCCAGCAGCTTTGTGGGCAATCCTCGAGTTTATGAAAAACTGTTTTTT.

This chain links TRBV6-2 or TRBV6-3 with TRBJ2-3, with 10 bases fitting TRBD2. The trim removed 2 bases at V and 2 bases at J, leaving 4 bases unmatched. Germline assignment: CDR1 MNHEY and CDR2 SVGEGT. The CDR3 is 16 amino acids. The CDR3 loop is CASSYVAGGPTDTQYF. CDR3 nucleotides: TGTGCCAGCAGTTACGTAGCGGGGGGACCCACAGATACGCAGTATTTT.

The chain joins TRBV11-2 to TRBJ2-1, with 11 bases that match TRBD2. The germline V gene encodes CDR1 SGHAT and CDR2 FQNNGV. The CDR3 sequence is 15 residues long. V lost 5 bases, J lost 8 bases, and 8 bases stayed unmatched. This CDR3 reads CASSPLLAGAHEQFF. The CDR3 nucleotides read TGTGCCAGCAGCCCCCTACTAGCGGGAGCCCATGAGCAGTTCTTC.

The chain uses TRBV7-9 and TRBJ1-6; 8 bases match TRBD1. Germline CDR1 is SEHNR and CDR2 is FQNEAQ (reference sequence). J lost 7 bases, V lost 5 bases, and 4 bases had no gene match. The CDR3 extends over 14 amino acids. CDR3 sequence: CASSPDRDNSPLHF. The CDR3 DNA reads TGTGCCAGCAGCCCGGACAGGGACAATTCACCCCTCCACTTT.

The J gene is TRBJ2-7, the V gene TRBV7-2; 8 positions match TRBD2. From germline, CDR1 is SGHTA and CDR2 FQGNSA. V was clipped by 6 bases and J by 6 bases; unmatched bases: 13. This CDR3 is 15 amino acids long. Here the CDR3 DNA reads TGTGCCAGCAGTCGATCGGGGGGGGCGCTTACCGAGCAGTACTTC. Protein: CASSRSGGALTEQYF.

The chain employs TRBV15 and TRBJ2-1; perhaps TRBD1 as D (5 bases). Germline CDR1 is LNHNV and CDR2 is YYDKDF (reference sequence). Trimming took off 3 bases at V and 7 bases at J, with 25 bases between the two ends. The CDR3 loop spans 18 amino acids. The DNA for the CDR3 is TGTGCCACCAGCAGTCCCTCTTTAGGGGTTTCCCTAGGTAATGAGCAGTTCTTC. This gives the protein CATSSPSLGVSLGNEQFF.

The chain combines TRBV28 with TRBJ2-3; 7 positions match TRBD1. The ends lost 3 bases at V and 2 bases at J; junction bases unmatched: 8. Germline CDR1 is MDHEN and CDR2 is SYDVKM. The CDR3 loop spans 16 amino acids. Written as DNA, the CDR3 is TGTGCCAGCAGTTTCAGGGGGTTGGGACCCACAGATACGCAGTATTTT. Protein: CASSFRGLGPTDTQYF.